This T cell receptor (beta chain) emerged from a study of tissue T cells after allogeneic stem cell transplantation. This sample's time point: mouse harvest day 14 after allogeneic transplant. The graft held 10^6 splenic CD5+ T cells and 10^7 T-cell-depleted bone marrow cells. B6 (H2b) cells into BALB/c (H2d) mice; tissues taken at day 7 or 14. Survey-depth TCRbeta CDR3 sequencing reported V/J genes and productive frequencies. Using immunoSEQ multiplex PCR, the repertoire was profiled, and TCRdb retains in-frame clones only, with some absent. This sample carries several thousand clones, 40% of them seen once, and the ten largest clones take 24%. In its sample, this clone ranks as medium-sized. Its target is unknown. The gene symbols are mouse symbols. Coverage ceases 1 residue before the CDR3 finishes, and the germline J gene fills in the end. V dropped 6 bases and J dropped 0; count of bases not matched to a gene: 5. This CDR3 has 15 amino acids. Germline V lookup: CDR1 LGHDT, CDR2 YNNKQL (reference sequence).

Study-level points and caveats: In patients and mice, blood and spleen missed much of tissue repertoire. Anatomically similar tissues had similar TCR repertoires within each patient.

Sequencing was carried out using gut tissue. This clonotype originated in a female BALB/c mouse given C57BL/6 T cells with graft-versus-host disease after an allogeneic hematopoietic cell transplant. The rearrangement links TRBV4 to TRBJ1-5; the match to TRBD1 covers 7 bases. The CDR3 reads CASRSGQNNNQAPLF. CDR3 DNA (partial): TGTGCCAGCAGATCGGGACAGAATAACAACCAGGCTCCGCTT.